This TCR beta chain is drawn from a study of blood T cell repertoires in COVID-19. Looking at the study overall: Samples came from the United States, Italy and Spain, spanning acute and convalescent COVID-19.

The assay was immunoSEQ multiplex PCR, and TCRdb's table has in-frame clones only and misses some. The table includes about 170,000 clones, approximately 90% detected once. V lost 5 bases to trimming and J lost 9 bases, with 20 bases between them. CDR3 length: 15 residues. Germline V lookup: CDR1 LNHDA, CDR2 SQIVND (reference sequence). The chain is built from TRBV19 and TRBJ2-1, with D perhaps TRBD2 (7 bases). The sequence came from a man aged 45 to 65 who had recovered from COVID-19. What was sequenced was peripheral blood. The CDR3 DNA reads TGTGCCAGTAGTTCCCCCAGGGAGGGGGGGAGTGAGCAGTTCTTC. Translation gives CASSSPREGGSEQFF.